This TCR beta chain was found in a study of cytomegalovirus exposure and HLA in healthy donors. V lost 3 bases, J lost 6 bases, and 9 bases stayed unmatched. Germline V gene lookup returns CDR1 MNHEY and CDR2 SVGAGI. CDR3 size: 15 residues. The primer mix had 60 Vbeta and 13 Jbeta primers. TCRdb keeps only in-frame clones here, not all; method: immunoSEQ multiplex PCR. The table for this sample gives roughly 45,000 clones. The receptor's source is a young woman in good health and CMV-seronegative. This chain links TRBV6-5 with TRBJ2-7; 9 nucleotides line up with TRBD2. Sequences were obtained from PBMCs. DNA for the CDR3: TGTGCCAGCAGTTATTGGCGGGAGGGCCTGCGCGAGCAGTACTTC. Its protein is CASSYWREGLREQYF.